A selection of T cell receptor beta chains follows, all from one sample in a study of T cell repertoires in aging, cancer and after chemotherapy. TCRdb itself ran the multiplex PCR reads through MiXCR, one entry per CDR3 protein. The table has around 3,600 distinct CDR3 sequences, approximately 30% seen once. Sequencing was carried out using blood. The receptor set was obtained from a human donor with a solid tumor. Both conserved end residues are part of each CDR3. Fields, in order: CDR3 length, J gene, clone size, V gene, D gene, CDR3 protein, CDR3 DNA. A D gene is named only where the DNA matches it firmly. A row's size may be missing; if present it is once, few, many or a size class.

len: 14; j_gene: TRBJ2-3; abundance: medium-sized; v_gene: TRBV6-1; d_gene: NA; CDR3aa: CASTPRSEADTQYF; CDR3nt: TGTGCCAGCACCCCACGGAGCGAGGCGGATACGCAGTATTTT
len: 14; j_gene: TRBJ2-7; abundance: NA; v_gene: TRBV12-3/TRBV12-4; d_gene: NA; CDR3aa: CASSSSAEPYEQYF; CDR3nt: TGTGCCAGCAGTTCTTCCGCGGAACCCTACGAGCAGTACTTC
len: 14; j_gene: TRBJ1-1; abundance: NA; v_gene: TRBV7-2; d_gene: NA; CDR3aa: CASSLVIMFGIAFF; CDR3nt: TGTGCCAGCAGCTTAGTTATCATGTTCGGGATAGCTTTCTTT
len: 14; j_gene: TRBJ1-1; abundance: few; v_gene: TRBV6-1; d_gene: NA; CDR3aa: CASGTGRTRTEAFF; CDR3nt: TGTGCCAGCGGTACAGGGCGCACGAGGACTGAAGCTTTCTTT
len: 12; j_gene: TRBJ2-1; abundance: once; v_gene: TRBV20-1; d_gene: TRBD2; CDR3aa: CSAPRTSPEQFF; CDR3nt: TGCAGTGCACCAAGGACTAGCCCTGAGCAGTTCTTC
len: 13; j_gene: TRBJ1-2; abundance: NA; v_gene: TRBV5-6; d_gene: TRBD1; CDR3aa: CASSFTGGDGYTF; CDR3nt: TGTGCCAGCAGCTTCACAGGGGGCGATGGCTACACCTTC
len: 13; j_gene: TRBJ2-1; abundance: NA; v_gene: TRBV19; d_gene: NA; CDR3aa: CASSPWEGVWQFF; CDR3nt: TGTGCCAGTAGTCCCTGGGAAGGGGTGTGGCAGTTCTTC
len: 15; j_gene: TRBJ2-1; abundance: few; v_gene: TRBV6-5; d_gene: NA; CDR3aa: CATGERVSSYNEQFF; CDR3nt: TGTGCCACTGGCGAACGGGTAAGCTCCTACAATGAGCAGTTCTTC
len: 14; j_gene: TRBJ2-1; abundance: NA; v_gene: TRBV12-3/TRBV12-4; d_gene: TRBD2; CDR3aa: CASSRLAGVGEQFF; CDR3nt: TGTGCCAGCAGTCGACTAGCGGGAGTAGGGGAGCAGTTCTTC
len: 15; j_gene: TRBJ2-3; abundance: NA; v_gene: TRBV10-3; d_gene: TRBD2; CDR3aa: CAISESSGSSDTQYF; CDR3nt: TGTGCCATCAGTGAATCTAGCGGGAGTTCAGATACGCAGTATTTT
len: 16; j_gene: TRBJ2-2; abundance: few; v_gene: TRBV27; d_gene: NA; CDR3aa: CASSSPGPTNTGELFF; CDR3nt: TGTGCCAGCAGTTCACCGGGACCGACGAACACCGGGGAGCTGTTTTTT
len: 14; j_gene: TRBJ1-3; abundance: medium-sized; v_gene: TRBV6-5; d_gene: NA; CDR3aa: CASSYSYRGNTIYF; CDR3nt: TGTGCCAGCAGTTACTCGTATAGGGGAAACACCATATATTTT
len: 14; j_gene: TRBJ1-5; abundance: medium-sized; v_gene: TRBV29-1; d_gene: TRBD1; CDR3aa: CSAAGTGGNQPQHF; CDR3nt: TGCAGCGCAGCCGGGACAGGGGGCAATCAGCCCCAGCATTTT
len: 13; j_gene: TRBJ1-1; abundance: NA; v_gene: TRBV6-2/TRBV6-3; d_gene: NA; CDR3aa: CASSYWQGNEAFF; CDR3nt: TGTGCCAGCAGTTATTGGCAGGGGAATGAAGCTTTCTTT
len: 14; j_gene: TRBJ1-2; abundance: NA; v_gene: TRBV27; d_gene: TRBD1; CDR3aa: CASSPLGTGYGYTF; CDR3nt: TGTGCCAGCAGCCCCCTCGGGACAGGGTATGGCTACACCTTC
len: 15; j_gene: TRBJ2-1; abundance: few; v_gene: TRBV5-1; d_gene: TRBD1; CDR3aa: CASSLTRQGRDEQFF; CDR3nt: TGCGCCAGCAGCTTGACCAGACAGGGTAGGGATGAGCAGTTCTTC
len: 17; j_gene: TRBJ2-1; abundance: few; v_gene: TRBV27; d_gene: TRBD2; CDR3aa: CASSRPPGTSGNNEQFF; CDR3nt: TGTGCCAGCAGTCGACCTCCCGGGACTAGCGGGAACAATGAGCAGTTCTTC
len: 13; j_gene: TRBJ2-7; abundance: few; v_gene: TRBV27; d_gene: NA; CDR3aa: CASSSGPRYEQYF; CDR3nt: TGTGCCAGCAGTTCGGGACCCCGCTACGAGCAGTACTTC
len: 15; j_gene: TRBJ2-2; abundance: NA; v_gene: TRBV19; d_gene: NA; CDR3aa: CASSIATGTTGELFF; CDR3nt: TGTGCCAGTAGTATAGCCACAGGGACCACCGGGGAGCTGTTTTTT